This paragraph covers one T cell receptor beta chain sequence. What it binds is unknown. The conserved final phenylalanine or tryptophan is absent from the CDR3, which likely points to a read error. Extraction of RNA together with DNA used 20-30 mg of unsorted bulk tissue. These data originate in a study of tumor-infiltrating lymphocytes in primary liver carcinoma. Whole-study context: Read depth, roughly 3.5 to 8 million productive TCRbeta reads, did not differ significantly between tissues.

CDR3 size: 15 residues. The germline V gene encodes CDR1 SQVTM and CDR2 ANQGSEA. Starting from roughly 0.5 ug of total RNA, TCR beta cDNA was produced with a primer in the constant region. Libraries for TCR beta were built through three nested multiplex PCR rounds, which together made up a slightly modified ARM-PCR procedure. TRBV1-TRBV30 forward primers paired with a C-beta reverse primer drove the first two PCR rounds, ten to eleven cycles each. TCRdb processed the multiplex PCR reads anew with MiXCR; each CDR3 protein has one entry. The sample lists approximately 110,000 distinct CDR3 sequences, 55% to 65% occurring once. Whole-study findings and limits: No more than about 8-24% of top clones could be seen in all five tumor regions.

What was sequenced was liver tumor tissue from sampling region 1. The sample's subset: tumor region T1, superior pole. The J gene is TRBJ1-2, the V gene TRBV29-1; D uncertain. The clonotype originates from a woman aged 55-69 years with primary liver carcinoma and hepatitis B virus infection. CDR3 residues: CSADETATFNYGYTS. As DNA, the CDR3 is TGCAGCGCCGATGAGACCGCTACCTTTAACTATGGGTACACCTCC.